Sequencing of this T cell receptor beta chain was carried out in a study of shared clonotypes between healthy human individuals. This clone was recorded a few times. The repertoire was sequenced with immunoSEQ multiplex PCR; TCRdb's copy has only in-frame clones and lacks some. The sample holds about 640,000 clones, approximately 79% seen once. Looked up from germline, CDR1 is SGHVS and CDR2 is FNYEAQ. V lost 5 bases and J lost 9, with 32 bases in between. The CDR3 contains 18 residues. The sample was memory CD4+ T cells sorted from blood. The sample's subset: CD45RA-negative fraction. The sequence derives from a woman aged 25 to 39 in good health. The rearrangement uses TRBV7-6 and TRBJ2-7; D gene unclear. The CDR3 protein is CASSPLDMGSRPSFVQYF. The CDR3 bases are TGTGCCAGCAGCCCTCTGGATATGGGCAGTAGGCCCTCTTTTGTGCAGTACTTC. Supplemented by reference TRBV7-6 and TRBJ2-7, the full variable domain reads GAGVSQSPRYKVTKRGQDVALRCDPISGHVSLYWYRQALGQGPEFLTYFNYEAQQDKSGLPNDRFSAERPEGSISTLTIQRTEQRDSAMYRCASSPLDMGSRPSFVQYFGPGTRLTVT.